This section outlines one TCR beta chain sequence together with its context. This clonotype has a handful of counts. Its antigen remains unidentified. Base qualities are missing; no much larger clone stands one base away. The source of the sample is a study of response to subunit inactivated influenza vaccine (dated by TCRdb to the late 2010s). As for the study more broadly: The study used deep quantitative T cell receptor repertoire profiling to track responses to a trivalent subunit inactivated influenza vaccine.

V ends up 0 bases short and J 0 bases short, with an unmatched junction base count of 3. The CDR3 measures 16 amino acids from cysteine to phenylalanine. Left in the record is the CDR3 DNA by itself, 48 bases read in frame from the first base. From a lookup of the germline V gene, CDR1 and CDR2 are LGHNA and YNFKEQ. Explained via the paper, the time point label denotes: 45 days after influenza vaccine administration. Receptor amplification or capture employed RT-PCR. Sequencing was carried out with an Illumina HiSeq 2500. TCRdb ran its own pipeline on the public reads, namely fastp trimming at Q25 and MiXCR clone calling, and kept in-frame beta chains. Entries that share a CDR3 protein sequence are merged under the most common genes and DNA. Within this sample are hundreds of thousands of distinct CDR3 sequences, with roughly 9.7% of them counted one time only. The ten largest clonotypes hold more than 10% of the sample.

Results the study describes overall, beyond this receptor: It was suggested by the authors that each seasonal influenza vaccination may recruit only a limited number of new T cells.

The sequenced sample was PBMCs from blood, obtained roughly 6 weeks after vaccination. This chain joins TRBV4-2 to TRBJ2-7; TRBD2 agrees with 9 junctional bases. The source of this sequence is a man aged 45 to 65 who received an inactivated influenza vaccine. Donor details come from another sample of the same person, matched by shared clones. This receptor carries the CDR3 CASSQDELAGSYEQYF. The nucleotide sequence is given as TGTGCCAGCAGCCAAGATGAACTAGCGGGCTCCTACGAGCAGTACTTC.